The 12 T cell receptor beta chains below come from one sample, sequenced in a study of blood T cells in healthy people across ages. The authors ran a second PCR of roughly 6 to 12 cycles using a sample-barcoded 5' primer and a J-beta primer mix. From the 5' RACE reads, TCRdb called clonotypes with MiXCR, one entry per CDR3 protein. The sample gives some 890,000 distinct CDR3 sequences, under 35% of which show up once; roughly 10% is in the top ten. These records were also assigned to another study, of T cells of mothers and their children.

Sequences were obtained from blood. These receptors were collected from a woman in her thirties or forties in good health.

This chain links TRBV4-2 with TRBJ1-5; D gene unclear. CDR1 is LGHNA and CDR2 is YNFKEQ in the germline V gene. This CDR3 contains 16 residues. Trimming shortened V by 0 bases and J by 1 base, and 10 bases separated the two germline ends. CDR3 loop: CASSQEFLTSNQPQHF. The CDR3 DNA sequence: TGTGCCAGCAGCCAAGAGTTCCTGACGAGCAATCAGCCCCAGCATTTT.

Ten or more counts support this clonotype. This rearrangement joins TRBV12-3 or TRBV12-4 to TRBJ1-2, with D perhaps TRBD1 (6 bases). CDR3 length: 14 residues. V was trimmed by 1 base and J by 4 bases, leaving 10 bases between them. The CDR3 region is CASSLEGGVYGYTF. The CDR3 nucleotides read TGTGCCAGCAGTTTAGAGGGGGGAGTCTATGGCTACACCTTC.

The chain joins TRBV21-1 to TRBJ2-7; TRBD1 reflects the table's D call only, with no check against the DNA. TRBV21-1 is a listed pseudogene. This CDR3 region has 18 residues. The CDR3 DNA sequence: TGTGCCAGCAGCAAAAGCCCCCCCTCAGACAGGCGCGCCTACGAGCAGTACTTC. Translated: CASSKSPPSDRRAYEQYF.

The gene calls are TRBV20-1 and TRBJ2-7, with D tentatively TRBD1 (5 bases). V lost 1 base to trimming and J lost 1 base, with 8 bases between them. CDR1 and CDR2 (germline): DFQATT, SNEGSKA (reference sequence). The CDR3 has 13 residues. The DNA for the CDR3 is TGCAGTGCTAGAGCGCAGGGTTCCTACGAGCAGTACTTC. It yields the protein CSARAQGSYEQYF.

This clonotype was found a few times. The chain carries TRBV5-1 and TRBJ2-7, with 13 bases fitting TRBD2. The CDR3 runs 17 residues. The germline V gene has CDR1 SGHRS and CDR2 YFSETQ. J lost 0 bases, V lost 4 bases, and 7 bases had no gene match. CDR3 DNA: TGCGCCAGCAGCAGGACTAGCGGGGGAGACCGCTCCTACGAGCAGTACTTC. Its translation is CASSRTSGGDRSYEQYF. Combining the CDR3 with reference TRBV5-1 and TRBJ2-7 gives the whole variable domain KAGVTQTPRYLIKTRGQQVTLSCSPISGHRSVSWYQQTPGQGLQFLFEYFSETQRNKGNFPGRFSGRQFSNSRSEMNVSTLELGDSALYLCASSRTSGGDRSYEQYFGPGTRLTVT.

This clonotype was recorded many times. This sequence joins TRBV7-9 and TRBJ1-1; perhaps TRBD1 as D (5 bases). Between the trimmed V and J ends, which lost 2 bases and 5 bases, there was a span of 12 bases. Germline CDR1 reads SEHNR; CDR2 reads FQNEAQ (reference sequence). The CDR3 sequence is 14 residues long. CDR3 protein: CASSLTAGRTEAFF. CDR3 nucleotide sequence: TGTGCCAGCAGCTTAACGGCAGGGCGAACTGAAGCTTTCTTT. The full variable domain, its missing parts supplied by reference TRBV7-9 and TRBJ1-1, is DTGVSQNPRHKITKRGQNVTFRCDPISEHNRLYWYRQTLGQGPEFLTYFQNEAQLEKSRLLSDRFSAERPKGSFSTLEIQRTEQGDSAMYLCASSLTAGRTEAFFGQGTRLTVV.

This clonotype was recorded only once. The genes are TRBV6-2 or TRBV6-3 and TRBJ2-6; D remains ambiguous. The CDR3 runs 17 residues. From germline, CDR1 is MNHEY and CDR2 SVGEGT. The germline V and J ends were trimmed by 2 bases and 0 bases, with 11 bases remaining between them. This chain's CDR3 is CASSYRVTYSGANVLTF. CDR3 in DNA: TGTGCCAGCAGTTACCGGGTCACCTACTCTGGGGCCAACGTCCTGACTTTC.

This clonotype has just a few counts. This chain uses TRBV28 with TRBJ2-3; no definite D call. The CDR3 loop spans 14 amino acids. Looked up from germline, CDR1 is MDHEN and CDR2 is SYDVKM. V was cut by 4 bases and J by 0 bases, with 8 bases left in between. The CDR3 nucleotides are TGTGCCAGCAGTTCCCTGGGGAGCACAGATACGCAGTATTTT. Translated: CASSSLGSTDTQYF.

The rearrangement uses TRBV12-3 or TRBV12-4 and TRBJ1-5; D remains ambiguous. The CDR3 totals 13 residues. V was cut by 0 bases and J by 10 bases, with 10 bases left in between. The CDR3 here is CASSLARANPQHF. The CDR3 nucleotides read TGTGCCAGCAGTTTAGCGCGGGCCAACCCCCAGCATTTT.

This clonotype was counted many times. CDR3 loop: CASSPGGAMYQETQYF. Written as DNA, the CDR3 is TGTGCCAGCAGCCCTGGGGGGGCTATGTACCAAGAGACCCAGTACTTC. The rearrangement joins TRBV28 to TRBJ2-5, with a weak D call TRBD2 (7 bases). With 6 bases removed from V and 0 bases from J, the gap between germline ends came to 17 bases. The CDR3 totals 16 residues. CDR1 and CDR2 (germline): MDHEN, SYDVKM.

The table lists this clonotype with a few counts. This chain joins TRBV28 and TRBJ2-1; 11 bases line up with TRBD2. CDR3 size: 15 residues. The V segment lost 3 bases and the J segment 10 bases; nucleotides outside the gene matches: 8. In germline, CDR1 is MDHEN, CDR2 SYDVKM. Written as DNA, the CDR3 is TGTGCCAGCAGTTTCCCTAGCGGGGGGCCGGGAGAGCAGTTCTTC. Translation: CASSFPSGGPGEQFF.

This clonotype was picked up a small number of times. This rearrangement joins TRBV6-1 to TRBJ1-6; D is uncertain. Trimming shortened V by 10 bases and J by 7 bases, and 17 bases separated the two germline ends. The CDR3 extends over 14 amino acids. From germline, CDR1 is MNHNS and CDR2 SASEGT. The CDR3 protein is CAITKRTFNSPLHF. The DNA for the CDR3 is TGTGCCATTACGAAGCGGACCTTCAATTCACCCCTCCACTTT.